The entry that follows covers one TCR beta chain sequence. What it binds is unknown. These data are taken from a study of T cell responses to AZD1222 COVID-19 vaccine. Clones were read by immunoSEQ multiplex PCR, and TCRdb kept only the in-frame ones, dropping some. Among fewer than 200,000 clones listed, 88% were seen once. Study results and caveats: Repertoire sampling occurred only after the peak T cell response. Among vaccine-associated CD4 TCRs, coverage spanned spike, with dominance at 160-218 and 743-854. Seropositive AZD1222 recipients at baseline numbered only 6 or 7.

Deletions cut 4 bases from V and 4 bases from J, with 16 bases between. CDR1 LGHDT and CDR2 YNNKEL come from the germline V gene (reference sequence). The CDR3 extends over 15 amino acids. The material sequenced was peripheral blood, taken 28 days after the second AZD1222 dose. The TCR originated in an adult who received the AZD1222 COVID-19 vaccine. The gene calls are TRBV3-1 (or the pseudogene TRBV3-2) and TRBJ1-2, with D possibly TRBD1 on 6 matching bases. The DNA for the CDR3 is TGTGCCAGCAGCCCTAGCCACGGACAGTCCTATGGCTACACCTTC. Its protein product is CASSPSHGQSYGYTF.